This T cell receptor beta chain was captured by sequencing in a study of CD8+ T cells in alopecia areata. Overall study context: Tofacitinib was given for 6 to 18 months, then stopped for 6 months. General study points: The study also sequences resident alphabeta T cells of normal skin in scalp samples. In lesional scalp, particularly from alopecia totalis/universalis, clonality was higher than in normal scalp.

Alopecia areata patients provided lesional scalp punch biopsies and peripheral blood. Germline V lookup: CDR1 SEHNR, CDR2 FQNEAQ (reference sequence). This CDR3 has 12 residues. V lost 3 bases, J lost 13 bases, and 1 base stayed unmatched. Extracted RNA was reverse transcribed into cDNA, the sequencing template. Libraries were prepared by immunoSEQ multiplex PCR; TCRdb keeps only in-frame clonotypes and omits some of them. Of 7,000 to 9,500 clones listed, less than 70% are singletons. On this clone itself: Its antigen is undetermined.

The source was skin, collected at week 0. The V and J genes are TRBV7-9 and TRBJ1-6; 9 bases line up with TRBD1. The origin of this receptor is a human donor with alopecia areata. CDR3 sequence reads: CASSLTGGPLHF. CDR3 DNA: TGTGCCAGCAGCTTGACAGGGGGTCCCCTCCACTTT. Full variable domain (remainder filled in from reference TRBV7-9 and TRBJ1-6): DTGVSQNPRHKITKRGQNVTFRCDPISEHNRLYWYRQTLGQGPEFLTYFQNEAQLEKSRLLSDRFSAERPKGSFSTLEIQRTEQGDSAMYLCASSLTGGPLHFGNGTRLTVT.